This T cell receptor beta chain was retrieved from a study of cytomegalovirus exposure and HLA in healthy donors. On this clone: Its antigen is not identified.

Primers included in the PCR were 60 Vbeta and 13 Jbeta primers. Here immunoSEQ multiplex PCR was the method, and the copy in TCRdb shows in-frame clones only, minus some. The sample lists tens of thousands of clones; roughly 70% were seen once. Study-level results: It is likely that the observed cluster of highly shared sequence variants was a sequencing artifact. Most subjects had HLA-A and HLA-B alleles reportedly predicted accurately by TCR beta sequences.

This TCR derives from a man aged 55 to 70 in good health and CMV-seropositive. The specimen was PBMCs.

The CDR3 loop is CALALAGGSDEQFF. For the CDR3, the DNA is TGTGCATTAGCTCTAGCGGGAGGAAGCGATGAGCAGTTCTTC. The gene calls are TRBV30 and TRBJ2-1, with 11 bases lining up with TRBD2. The CDR3 spans 14 residues. Germline-derived CDR1 and CDR2 are GTSNPN and SVGIG (reference sequence).